This is a list of T cell receptor beta chains from one sample in a study of blood T cell repertoires in COVID-19. TCRdb keeps only in-frame clones here, not all; method: immunoSEQ multiplex PCR. In the table there are about 140,000 clones, approximately 80% of which are singletons. Sequencing input: peripheral blood. These receptors were taken from a human donor in a cohort sampled during active COVID-19. CDR3s include the opening cysteine and the closing phenylalanine or tryptophan. A D gene is named only where the DNA matches it firmly. Size is omitted from some rows. Given values are once, few, many or a class for expanded clones.

CDR3nt,CDR3aa,d_gene,j_gene,v_gene,abundance
TGTGCCAGCAGCTTAGATTTCGGGACAAAAGCTTTCTTT,CASSLDFGTKAFF,.,TRBJ1-1,TRBV11-2,.
TGCAGCGTCCTCCTTCTCTCCGCAGGGGAGTTGGGGACTGAAGCTTTCTTT,CSVLLLSAGELGTEAFF,.,TRBJ1-1,TRBV29-1,few
TGTGCCAGTAGTAATAAGGGAACAGGAAGATATGGCTACACCTTC,CASSNKGTGRYGYTF,.,TRBJ1-2,TRBV19,.
TGTGCCAGCAGCTCTGGGGCTCGCTATGGCTACACCTTC,CASSSGARYGYTF,.,TRBJ1-2,TRBV13,.
TGTGCCTGGAGTGTTTCTGGGGCGGATGAAAAACTGTTTTTT,CAWSVSGADEKLFF,.,TRBJ1-4,TRBV30,.
TGTGCCACCAGCAGAGATCGGGGGAACACCGGGGAGCTGTTTTTT,CATSRDRGNTGELFF,.,TRBJ2-2,TRBV15,many
TGCAGCGTTGACAACCCAGGGGAGCAGTTCTTC,CSVDNPGEQFF,.,TRBJ2-1,TRBV29-1,few
TGCAGTGCTAGTATCGGTAATGAAAAACTGTTTTTT,CSASIGNEKLFF,.,TRBJ1-4,TRBV20-1,.
TGCGCCAGCAGCTTTCGGCAGGTTGATGGGCAGTACTTC,CASSFRQVDGQYF,.,TRBJ2-7,TRBV5-1,.
TGTGCCACCAGCAGAGGGATGGGGGGATATGGCTACACCTTC,CATSRGMGGYGYTF,.,TRBJ1-2,TRBV15,.
TGTGCCAGCAGTGAATATTTCAAGAGTACCTACAATGAGCAGTTCTTC,CASSEYFKSTYNEQFF,.,TRBJ2-1,TRBV25-1,.
TGTGCCAGCAGTTACGGGCCTATCTACCAAGAGACCCAGTACTTC,CASSYGPIYQETQYF,.,TRBJ2-5,TRBV6-6,.
TGTGCCAGCAGCAAGGACAGGGAACAGACCCAGTACTTC,CASSKDREQTQYF,TRBD1,TRBJ2-5,TRBV27,.
TGTGCCAGCAGTTACGCGGGGCAGGGGGTTGGCTACACCTTC,CASSYAGQGVGYTF,TRBD1,TRBJ1-2,TRBV6-5,.
TGTGCCAGCAGCTCGCAACTACTACGGACAGGGGTCTATTACAATGAGCAGTTCTTC,CASSSQLLRTGVYYNEQFF,TRBD1,TRBJ2-1,TRBV5-4,.
TGTGCCAGTAGTATAGCTGGCGGGGGAGGGGGTGGTACGCAGTATTTT,CASSIAGGGGGGTQYF,.,TRBJ2-3,TRBV19,.
TGTGCCAGCACGGAGGGGGGGACAGGGTCGAATGAGCAGTTCTTC,CASTEGGTGSNEQFF,TRBD1,TRBJ2-1,TRBV5-6,.
TGTGCCAGCAGCTTGGGACTAGCGTTTCAAGAGACCCAGTACTTC,CASSLGLAFQETQYF,TRBD2,TRBJ2-5,TRBV7-3,.
TGTGCCAGCAGCTTGGGCTACCGTTACGAGCAGTACTTC,CASSLGYRYEQYF,.,TRBJ2-7,TRBV11-1,.
TGTGCCAGCTCAGGGCAGTACACAGATACGCAGTATTTT,CASSGQYTDTQYF,.,TRBJ2-3,TRBV18,.
TGTGCCAGCAGCTTTTTTATGCTTGGCAGCTCCTACGAGCAGTACTTC,CASSFFMLGSSYEQYF,.,TRBJ2-7,TRBV7-9,.
TGTGCCAGCAGCCCGGGGGGGGAGGGAAACATTCAGTACTTC,CASSPGGEGNIQYF,TRBD2,TRBJ2-4,TRBV5-4,.
TGTGCCAGCAGTGAAACCGGGACAGGGGGCCGCAATCAGCCCCAGCATTTT,CASSETGTGGRNQPQHF,TRBD1,TRBJ1-5,TRBV6-1,.
TGTGCCAGCAGCCCCCGGGGTGCTCAGAACACCGGGGAGCTGTTTTTT,CASSPRGAQNTGELFF,.,TRBJ2-2,TRBV9,.
TGTGCCAGCAACAACAGGGGCGCGGAGACCCAGTACTTC,CASNNRGAETQYF,TRBD1,TRBJ2-5,TRBV5-4,once
TGTGCCAGCAGCCGAACTACACCGGGACTAGCAGCAGATACGCAGTATTTT,CASSRTTPGLAADTQYF,TRBD2,TRBJ2-3,TRBV28,.
TGTGCCAGCAGCCAAACACCTCGGACTTCCGCCAACTCCTACAATGAGCAGTTCTTC,CASSQTPRTSANSYNEQFF,.,TRBJ2-1,TRBV3-1/TRBV3-2,.
TGTGCCAGCAGTAGGGGCGTGAACACTGAAGCTTTCTTT,CASSRGVNTEAFF,.,TRBJ1-1,TRBV6-6,.
TGTGCCAGCAGCCAAGAGGGGGCGAAAAACACCATATATTTT,CASSQEGAKNTIYF,.,TRBJ1-3,TRBV3-1/TRBV3-2,.
TGTGCCAGCAGCTTTGGGGCAGCGGGGGGCACAGATACGCAGTATTTT,CASSFGAAGGTDTQYF,TRBD2,TRBJ2-3,TRBV5-5,once
TGTGCTAGCAGCTTAGTCACTAGCGGCCAAGAGACCCAGTACTTC,CASSLVTSGQETQYF,TRBD2,TRBJ2-5,TRBV7-7,once
TGTGCCAGCAGCTCGACATCACAGCCCCAGCATTTT,CASSSTSQPQHF,.,TRBJ1-5,TRBV7-2,.
TGTGCCAGCAGCTTAGGCGGGAGGAGGCCTACCACAGATACGCAGTATTTT,CASSLGGRRPTTDTQYF,TRBD2,TRBJ2-3,TRBV11-2,.
TGTGCCAGCAGTTACGACTCAGGGGGTGGCTACACCTTC,CASSYDSGGGYTF,TRBD1,TRBJ1-2,TRBV27,.
TGTGCCAGCAGCTTAATGGGGTTGGGGGCAGCCGGGGAGCTGTTTTTT,CASSLMGLGAAGELFF,.,TRBJ2-2,TRBV7-3,once
TGTGCCAGCAGCCTCACAGGGGGTCAGCCCCAGCATTTT,CASSLTGGQPQHF,TRBD1,TRBJ1-5,TRBV11-2,.
TGCGCCAGCTCATATTTTCGGAATTCACCCCTCCACTTT,CASSYFRNSPLHF,.,TRBJ1-6,TRBV4-1,.
TGTGCCACCAGCAGAGATATCGACACCGGGGAGCTGTTTTTT,CATSRDIDTGELFF,.,TRBJ2-2,TRBV15,.
TGCAGCGTTGAAGGTCCTACTAGCGGAGTCCCTCGAGAGCAGTACTTC,CSVEGPTSGVPREQYF,TRBD2,TRBJ2-7,TRBV29-1,.
TGCGCCAGCAGCCCCAGGACAGGGGGCAATCAGCCCCAGCATTTT,CASSPRTGGNQPQHF,TRBD1,TRBJ1-5,TRBV4-1,.
TGCGCCAGCACAGATGTGAGGACAGGGGACACTGAAGCTTTCTTT,CASTDVRTGDTEAFF,TRBD1,TRBJ1-1,TRBV5-1,.
TGTGCCACCAGCAGAGATCTCGGGACAGGTGGCTACACCTTC,CATSRDLGTGGYTF,TRBD1,TRBJ1-2,TRBV15,few
TGTGCCAGCTCACCACCGACAGGTCGGCCCCAGCATTTT,CASSPPTGRPQHF,.,TRBJ1-5,TRBV18,.
TGTGCCAGCAGCTCCAGGGGCCGGACAGATACGCAGTATTTT,CASSSRGRTDTQYF,.,TRBJ2-3,TRBV5-4,once
TGCGCCAGCAGTTCCAACAGGGATCAGCCCCAGCATTTT,CASSSNRDQPQHF,.,TRBJ1-5,TRBV10-1,.
TGTGCCAGCACGGACATTAATAATTCACCCCTCCACTTT,CASTDINNSPLHF,.,TRBJ1-6,TRBV6-5,.
TGTGCCAGCAGCCAGGCCCAGGAGGCAACTAATGAAAAACTGTTTTTT,CASSQAQEATNEKLFF,.,TRBJ1-4,TRBV4-2,.
TGTGCCAGCAGCTTAAGCCGGGACAATGAGCAGTTCTTC,CASSLSRDNEQFF,.,TRBJ2-1,TRBV7-3,.
TGTGCCAGCAGCTTCAGAGCGGGAGGCACAGATACGCAGTATTTT,CASSFRAGGTDTQYF,TRBD2,TRBJ2-3,TRBV7-9,.
TGTGCCACCAGTGATCCGACAGGTATGAAGCAGTACTTC,CATSDPTGMKQYF,.,TRBJ2-7,TRBV24-1,.
TGTGCCAGTAGGCTTGGGGGGGCCGGAGAGCAGTACTTC,CASRLGGAGEQYF,.,TRBJ2-7,TRBV19,.
TGTGCCACCAGCAGGGCCGGGACAGGGGAGAACATTCAGTACTTC,CATSRAGTGENIQYF,TRBD1,TRBJ2-4,TRBV15,.